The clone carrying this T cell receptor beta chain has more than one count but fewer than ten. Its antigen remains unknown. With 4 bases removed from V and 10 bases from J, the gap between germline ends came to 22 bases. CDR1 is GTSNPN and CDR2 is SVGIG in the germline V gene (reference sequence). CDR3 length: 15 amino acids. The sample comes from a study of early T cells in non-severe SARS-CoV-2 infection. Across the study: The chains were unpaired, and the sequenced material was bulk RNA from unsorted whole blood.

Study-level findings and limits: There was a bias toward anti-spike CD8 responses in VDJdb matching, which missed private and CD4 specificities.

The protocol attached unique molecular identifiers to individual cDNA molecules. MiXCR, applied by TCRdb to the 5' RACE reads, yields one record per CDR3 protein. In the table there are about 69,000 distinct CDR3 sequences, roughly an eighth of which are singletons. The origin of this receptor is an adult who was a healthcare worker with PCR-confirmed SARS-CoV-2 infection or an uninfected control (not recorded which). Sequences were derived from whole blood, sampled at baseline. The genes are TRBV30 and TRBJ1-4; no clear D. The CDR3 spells CAWTPPGPSAGKLFF. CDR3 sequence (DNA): TGTGCCTGGACGCCCCCCGGTCCCAGTGCTGGAAAACTGTTTTTT.